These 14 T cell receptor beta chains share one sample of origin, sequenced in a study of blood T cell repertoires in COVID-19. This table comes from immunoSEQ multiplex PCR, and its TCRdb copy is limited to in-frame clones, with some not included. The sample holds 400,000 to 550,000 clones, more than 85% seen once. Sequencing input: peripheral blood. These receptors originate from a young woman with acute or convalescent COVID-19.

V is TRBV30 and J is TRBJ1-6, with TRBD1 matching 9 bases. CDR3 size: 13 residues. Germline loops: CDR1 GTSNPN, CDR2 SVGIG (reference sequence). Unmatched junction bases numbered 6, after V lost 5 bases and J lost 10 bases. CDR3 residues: CAWQQGARSPLHF. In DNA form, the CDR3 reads TGTGCCTGGCAACAGGGGGCGAGGTCACCCCTCCACTTT.

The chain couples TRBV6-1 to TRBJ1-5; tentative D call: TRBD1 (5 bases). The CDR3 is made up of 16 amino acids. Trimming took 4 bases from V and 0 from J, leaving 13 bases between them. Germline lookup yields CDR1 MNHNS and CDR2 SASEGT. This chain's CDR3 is CASSGQHLYSNQPQHF. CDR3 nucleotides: TGTGCCAGCAGTGGACAGCACCTTTATAGCAATCAGCCCCAGCATTTT.

CDR3 nucleotide sequence: TGTGCCAGCACTGGTGCGGCATCCCAGTACTCTGGAAACACCATATATTTT. Amino acid sequence: CASTGAASQYSGNTIYF. V and J are TRBV7-8 and TRBJ1-3; D not certain. V was clipped by 7 bases and J by 0 bases, with 19 bases between them. The germline CDR1 and CDR2 sequences are SGHVS and FQNEAQ. The CDR3 consists of 17 residues. Full variable domain (remainder filled in from reference TRBV7-8 and TRBJ1-3): GAGVSQSPRYKVAKRGQDVALRCDPISGHVSLFWYQQALGQGPEFLTYFQNEAQLDKSGLPSDRFFAERPEGSVSTLKIQRTQQEDSAVYLCASTGAASQYSGNTIYFGEGSWLTVV.

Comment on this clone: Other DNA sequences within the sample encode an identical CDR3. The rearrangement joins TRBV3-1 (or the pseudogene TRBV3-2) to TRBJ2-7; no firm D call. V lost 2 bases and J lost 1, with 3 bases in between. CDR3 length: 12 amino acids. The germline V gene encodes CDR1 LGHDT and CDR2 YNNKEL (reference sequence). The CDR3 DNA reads TGTGCCAGCAGCCAACTATCCTACGAGCAGTACTTC. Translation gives CASSQLSYEQYF.

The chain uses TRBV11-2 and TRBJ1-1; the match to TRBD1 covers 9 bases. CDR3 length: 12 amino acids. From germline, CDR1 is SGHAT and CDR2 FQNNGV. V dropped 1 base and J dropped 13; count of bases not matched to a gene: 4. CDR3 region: CASSLGTGELFF. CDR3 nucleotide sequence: TGTGCCAGCAGCTTAGGGACAGGGGAGCTTTTCTTT.

CDR3 in amino acids: CASSLGASGGAETQYF. The DNA of the CDR3 is TGTGCCAGCAGCTTAGGCGCTAGCGGGGGAGCAGAGACCCAGTACTTC. The V call is TRBV11-3, the J call TRBJ2-5, with 10 nucleotides matching TRBD2. CDR1 SGHNT and CDR2 YENEEA come from the germline V gene. This CDR3 contains 16 residues. Trimming at V came to 1 base and at J to 4 bases, leaving 6 bases not matched to a gene.

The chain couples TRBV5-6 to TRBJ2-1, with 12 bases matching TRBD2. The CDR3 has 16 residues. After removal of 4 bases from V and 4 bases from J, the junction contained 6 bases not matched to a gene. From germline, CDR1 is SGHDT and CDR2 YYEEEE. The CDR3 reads CASSRRTSGDYNEQFF. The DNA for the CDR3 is TGTGCCAGCAGCCGTAGGACTAGCGGGGATTACAATGAGCAGTTCTTC.

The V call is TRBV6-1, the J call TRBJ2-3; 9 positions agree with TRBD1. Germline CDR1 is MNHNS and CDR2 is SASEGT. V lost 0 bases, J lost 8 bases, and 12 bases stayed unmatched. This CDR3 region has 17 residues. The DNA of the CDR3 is TGTGCCAGCAGTGAAGCGCCGGGACAGGGACGAGAGCGTACGCAGTATTTT. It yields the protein CASSEAPGQGRERTQYF.

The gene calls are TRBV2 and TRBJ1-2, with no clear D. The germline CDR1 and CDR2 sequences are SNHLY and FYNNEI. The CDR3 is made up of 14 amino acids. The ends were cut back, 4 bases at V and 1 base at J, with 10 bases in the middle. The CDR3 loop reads CASSGRVHNYGYTF. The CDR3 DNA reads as TGTGCCAGCAGTGGGCGGGTACATAACTATGGCTACACCTTC.

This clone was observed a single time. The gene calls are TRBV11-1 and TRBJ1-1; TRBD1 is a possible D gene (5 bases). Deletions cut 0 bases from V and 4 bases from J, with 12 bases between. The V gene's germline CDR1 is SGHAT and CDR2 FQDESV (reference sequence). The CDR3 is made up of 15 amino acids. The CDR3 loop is CASSLAGGGRTEAFF. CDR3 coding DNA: TGTGCCAGCAGCTTAGCTGGGGGAGGTCGCACTGAAGCTTTCTTT.

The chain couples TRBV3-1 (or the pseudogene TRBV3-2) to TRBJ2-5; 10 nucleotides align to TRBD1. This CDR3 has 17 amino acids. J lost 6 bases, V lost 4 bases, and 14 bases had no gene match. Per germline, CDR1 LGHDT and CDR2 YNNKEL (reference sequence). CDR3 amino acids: CASSLSPGQGISKTQYF. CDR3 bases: TGTGCCAGCAGCCTATCGCCGGGACAGGGGATATCAAAGACCCAGTACTTC.

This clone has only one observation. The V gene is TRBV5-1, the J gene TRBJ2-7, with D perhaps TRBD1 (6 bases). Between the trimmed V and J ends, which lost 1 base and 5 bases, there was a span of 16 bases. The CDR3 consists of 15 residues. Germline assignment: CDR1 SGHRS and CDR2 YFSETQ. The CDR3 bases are TGCGCCAGCAGCTTGACCGGGACATTTTTTGACGAGCAGTACTTC. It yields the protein CASSLTGTFFDEQYF. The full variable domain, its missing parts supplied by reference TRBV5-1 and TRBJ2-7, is KAGVTQTPRYLIKTRGQQVTLSCSPISGHRSVSWYQQTPGQGLQFLFEYFSETQRNKGNFPGRFSGRQFSNSRSEMNVSTLELGDSALYLCASSLTGTFFDEQYFGPGTRLTVT.

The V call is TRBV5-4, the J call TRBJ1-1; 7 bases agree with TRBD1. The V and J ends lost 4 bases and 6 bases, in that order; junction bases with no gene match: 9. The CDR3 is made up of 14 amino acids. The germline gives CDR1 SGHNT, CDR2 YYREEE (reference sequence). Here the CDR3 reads CASSDQTGRAEAFF. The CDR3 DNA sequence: TGTGCCAGCAGCGACCAGACAGGGCGAGCTGAAGCTTTCTTT.

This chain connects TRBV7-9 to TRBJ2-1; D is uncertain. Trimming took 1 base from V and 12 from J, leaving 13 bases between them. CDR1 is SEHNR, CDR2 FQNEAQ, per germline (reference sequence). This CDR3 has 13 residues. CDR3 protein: CASSLGSGGVQFF. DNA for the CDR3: TGTGCCAGCAGCTTAGGATCTGGTGGAGTGCAGTTCTTC.